The rows below give T cell receptor beta chains drawn from one sample of a study of blood T cell repertoires in COVID-19. Using immunoSEQ multiplex PCR, the repertoire was profiled, and TCRdb retains in-frame clones only, with some absent. This sample has roughly 670,000 clones, with approximately 90% found just once. Sequenced material: peripheral blood. The receptor source for this set is a woman aged 18-29 years with acute or convalescent COVID-19. Both conserved end residues are part of each CDR3. The order of the fields is D gene, J gene, clone size, V gene, CDR3 length, CDR3 DNA, CDR3 protein. A D gene is named only where the DNA matches it firmly. The size of a clone is reported for some rows only, either as once, few or many, or as a class for expanded clones.

. TRBJ2-6 . TRBV24-1 17 TGTGCCACCGGCGGAGGGGAGTCCCTCTCTGGGGCCAACGTCCTGACTTTC CATGGGESLSGANVLTF
. TRBJ1-1 . TRBV5-1 12 TGCGCCACCCGGCGGGACGGCACTGAAGCTTTCTTT CATRRDGTEAFF
TRBD1 TRBJ2-7 . TRBV6-5 15 TGTGCCAGCAGGGGACAGACCCCGGACTCCTACGAGCAGTACTTC CASRGQTPDSYEQYF
. TRBJ1-2 . TRBV13 11 TGTGCCAGCAGCTTAACAGCTGGCTACACCTTC CASSLTAGYTF
TRBD2 TRBJ2-1 . TRBV5-1 14 TGCGCCAGCAGCCACACAGCGGGGGGGAGTGAGCAGTTCTTC CASSHTAGGSEQFF
. TRBJ1-1 . TRBV7-9 12 TGTGCCAGCAGCTCACAAGGGGATAGGGCTTTCTTT CASSSQGDRAFF
. TRBJ1-1 . TRBV7-9 17 TGTGCCAGCAGCTTATTAGTCAGGGAATATAGAAACACTGAAGCTTTCTTT CASSLLVREYRNTEAFF
TRBD1 TRBJ1-1 once TRBV23-1 16 TGCGCCAGCAGTCAACCGCGGACAGGGACCTACACTGAAGCTTTCTTT CASSQPRTGTYTEAFF
TRBD1 TRBJ1-2 . TRBV6-5 14 TGTGCCAGCAGTTACCACAGGGGGTTCTATGGCTACACCTTC CASSYHRGFYGYTF
. TRBJ2-7 . TRBV2 13 TGTGCCACTACGATTGAACCAATACACGAGCAGTACTTC CATTIEPIHEQYF
TRBD1 TRBJ2-1 . TRBV7-6 17 TGTGCCAGCAGCTTAGAAATCAGGGGGCGCAGTGGCAATGAGCAGTTCTTC CASSLEIRGRSGNEQFF
TRBD2 TRBJ2-2 . TRBV2 16 TGTGCCAGCAGTGCCGGGACTAGCGGGGCCGCCGGGGAGCTGTTTTTT CASSAGTSGAAGELFF
. TRBJ1-5 . TRBV18 16 TGTGCCAGCTCACCACAGGCTACGGCAGGCCGTCAGCCCCAGCATTTT CASSPQATAGRQPQHF
TRBD1 TRBJ1-5 . TRBV19 14 TGTGCCAGTAGTATCGGACAGGGGGGTCAGCCCCAGCATTTT CASSIGQGGQPQHF
. TRBJ2-3 . TRBV12-5 13 TGTGCTAGTGGCAGCGGGAGCACAGATACGCAGTATTTT CASGSGSTDTQYF
. TRBJ1-2 . TRBV5-5 13 TGTGCCAGCAGCTTTCCCGACAGTTATGGCTACACCTTC CASSFPDSYGYTF
. TRBJ1-1 . TRBV27 14 TGTGCCAGCAGTGGAGGGACGGATAACACTGAAGCTTTCTTT CASSGGTDNTEAFF
. TRBJ2-1 . TRBV27 16 TGTGCCAGCAGTCTAGGACCTCAGGGCGCCTACAATGAGCAGTTCTTC CASSLGPQGAYNEQFF
TRBD1 TRBJ1-6 once TRBV5-4 14 TGTGCCAGCAGGAATGAGGGACAGGAAATACCCCTCCACTTT CASRNEGQEIPLHF
. TRBJ2-3 . TRBV6-1 15 TGTGCCAGCAGTGAACCCGGGAAAAGCACAGATACGCAGTATTTT CASSEPGKSTDTQYF
. TRBJ1-1 . TRBV7-9 17 TGTGCCAGCAGCTTATTTTTGTGGGAACAGGCCCAGCCAGGAGCTTTCTTT CASSLFLWEQAQPGAFF
. TRBJ1-2 . TRBV7-2 14 TGTGCCAGCAGCTTAGCTACCGGTAACTATGGCTACACCTTC CASSLATGNYGYTF
TRBD1 TRBJ1-2 . TRBV7-8 16 TGTGCCAGCAGCTTAGCGATTGGGACAGGGGCCACTGGCTACACCTTC CASSLAIGTGATGYTF
. TRBJ1-2 . TRBV4-3 16 TGCGCCAGCAGCCACCACGGGACTTTACTCAACTATGGCTACACCTTC CASSHHGTLLNYGYTF
. TRBJ2-7 . TRBV27 15 TGTGCCAGCAGTTGGCTGGGGGCAGGGGGAGGCGAGCAGTACTTC CASSWLGAGGGEQYF
. TRBJ2-1 . TRBV18 17 TGTGCCAGCTCACCACCTTCGGCGGGGGCCCCCCGCAATGAGCAGTTCTTC CASSPPSAGAPRNEQFF
. TRBJ1-1 . TRBV5-4 13 TGTGCCAGCAGCTTGGCTGTGAACACTGAAGCTTTCTTT CASSLAVNTEAFF
. TRBJ1-2 . TRBV7-2 15 TGTGCCAGCAGCTTAAATAGAATCACTAACTATGGCTACACCTTC CASSLNRITNYGYTF
TRBD2 TRBJ2-1 once TRBV3-1/TRBV3-2 16 TGTGCCAGCAGCCAAGATTCTAGCGGGGGCCACAATGAGCAGTTCTTC CASSQDSSGGHNEQFF
. TRBJ2-7 . TRBV5-5 14 TGTGCCAGCAGCCCAATCCCCCCGAGGGACGAGCAGTACTTC CASSPIPPRDEQYF
TRBD1 TRBJ1-2 . TRBV3-1/TRBV3-2 18 TGTGCCAGCAGCCAAGGTAGTTGGGGCACAGGGGTTGACTATGGCTACACCTTC CASSQGSWGTGVDYGYTF
. TRBJ1-1 . TRBV5-1 16 TGCGCCAGCAGCTTAGTTTCCGGGACAATTAACACTGAAGCTTTCTTT CASSLVSGTINTEAFF
. TRBJ2-6 once TRBV9 17 TGTGCCAGCAGCGTACCACTAGGACAGTCTGGGGCCAACGTCCTGACTTTC CASSVPLGQSGANVLTF
TRBD1 TRBJ1-5 . TRBV15 17 TGTGCCACCAGCAGGGTGACAGGGCTCACGGGCAGTCAGCCCCAGCATTTT CATSRVTGLTGSQPQHF
. TRBJ1-1 . TRBV15 12 TGTGCCACCGGATTACAGGGTCCTGAAGCTTTCTTT CATGLQGPEAFF
. TRBJ1-4 . TRBV10-1 13 TGCGCCACCGTAGGAGGGCGGGTAGAAAAACTGTTTTTT CATVGGRVEKLFF
TRBD1 TRBJ2-7 . TRBV4-1 17 TGCGCCAGCAGCCAGGGGGGTGGGGCAGGGGGCTTCCTCGAGCAGTACTTC CASSQGGGAGGFLEQYF
TRBD1 TRBJ2-3 . TRBV7-3 18 TGTGCCAGCAGCTTATCCCCAGCCAGACAGGGCGCCACAGATACGCAGTATTTT CASSLSPARQGATDTQYF
TRBD1 TRBJ1-2 . TRBV5-1 14 TGCGCCAGCAGCCCAATAGACAGGGGAAGTGGGGACACCTTC CASSPIDRGSGDTF
. TRBJ1-3 . TRBV5-4 15 TGTGCCAGCAGCCCGGACAGTCCCTCTGGAAACACCATATATTTT CASSPDSPSGNTIYF
. TRBJ2-7 . TRBV3-1/TRBV3-2 15 TGTGCCAGCAGCCACAGCCGGACAGTCTACTACGAGCAGTACTTC CASSHSRTVYYEQYF
. TRBJ1-4 . TRBV30 16 TGTGCCTGGAGTTCCCTCGGGGGGGCGTCGTATGAAAAACTGTTTTTT CAWSSLGGASYEKLFF
. TRBJ2-7 . TRBV6-1 15 TGTGCCAGCAGTGAATGGGCAGAACTTTCCTACGAGCAGTACTTC CASSEWAELSYEQYF
TRBD1 TRBJ2-7 . TRBV6-6 16 TGTGCCAGCAGTTACTCGAGGGACAGGGCATCCTACGAGCAGTACTTC CASSYSRDRASYEQYF
TRBD2 TRBJ2-7 . TRBV4-1 16 TGCGCCAGCAGCCAACTTAGCGGGGGAACTAGCTACGAGCAGTACTTC CASSQLSGGTSYEQYF
. TRBJ1-1 . TRBV9 13 TGTGCCAGCAGCGTTGAGGCGGGTACTGAAGCTTTCTTT CASSVEAGTEAFF
TRBD1 TRBJ2-1 few TRBV24-1 15 TGTGCCACCAGTGATTCTAGGGACAGACTCGATGAGCAGTTCTTC CATSDSRDRLDEQFF
. TRBJ1-1 . TRBV14 14 TGTGCCAGCAGCCAAGAGGGGGGAGGGGATGAAGCTTTCTTT CASSQEGGGDEAFF
TRBD2 TRBJ2-3 once TRBV6-4 15 TGTGCCAGCAGTTATAGCGGGGGGAACACAGATACGCAGTATTTT CASSYSGGNTDTQYF
. TRBJ2-1 . TRBV11-2 13 TGTGCCAGCAGCTTAGGGGGCAGGAATGAGCAGTTCTTC CASSLGGRNEQFF
. TRBJ1-1 . TRBV6-4 18 TGTGCCAGCAGTGACGATGAGGGAGTATATGATGGTGGTACTGAAGCTTTCTTT CASSDDEGVYDGGTEAFF
TRBD1 TRBJ2-3 . TRBV28 16 TGTGCCAGCAGTGCCTCCGGGACAGGTAGCACAGATACGCAGTATTTT CASSASGTGSTDTQYF
TRBD1 TRBJ1-1 . TRBV9 14 TGTGCCAGCAGCATGTCGGGACAGGGTGTTGAAGCTTTCTTT CASSMSGQGVEAFF
TRBD1 TRBJ2-7 . TRBV6-5 15 TGTGCCAGCAGCGCTACAGGGACAGAATTGTACGAGCAGTACTTC CASSATGTELYEQYF
. TRBJ2-5 . TRBV29-1 13 TGCAGCGTTGTTCCGGGTCCCAGAGAGACCCAGTACTTC CSVVPGPRETQYF
. TRBJ2-5 few TRBV7-8 11 TGTGCCAGCAGCTTAGTGGACAGAAAGTACTTC CASSLVDRKYF
. TRBJ1-5 . TRBV6-5 13 TGTGCCAGCACCTCTGGCCGAAGACAGCCCCAGCATTTT CASTSGRRQPQHF
. TRBJ2-5 . TRBV5-1 15 TGCGCCAGCACAGAGAATCAGGGATGGCAAGAGACCCAGTACTTC CASTENQGWQETQYF